In this sample, the clone carrying this TCR beta chain turned up a few times. The antigen remains undetermined. 5'RACE template switching produced TCR cDNA carrying a universal primer site and UMIs. MiXCR, applied by TCRdb to the 5' RACE reads, yields one record per CDR3 protein. The sample has about 150,000 distinct CDR3 sequences, about 6% seen once; the top ten hold less than 3.5%. This sample stems from a study of T cells after yellow fever vaccination. Study-wide results and limits: The CD4 and CD8 compartments had a small share of their clonotypes in common. Abundant bulk-derived clonotypes could contaminate FACS-sorted repertoires. Subsequent booster samples again held most clones from primary vaccination (under 98% CD4, roughly 91% CD8).

Here the sequenced sample was CD4+ T cells sorted from PBMCs, taken on the day of the first yellow fever vaccination. This clonotype was obtained from a man between 18 and 35 years old who received the YFV17D yellow fever vaccine.

CDR3 nucleotides: TGCGCCAGCAGCGAATTCATAGCGGGGTACACCGGGGAGCTGTTTTTT. Encoded protein: CASSEFIAGYTGELFF. The chain has TRBV4-3 and TRBJ2-2; TRBD2 matches 8 bases. The V gene end was trimmed by 5 bases and the J gene end by 3 bases; junction bases not matched to a gene: 8. Germline V gene lookup returns CDR1 LGHNA and CDR2 YSLEER. The CDR3 runs 16 residues.